This passage covers 4 T cell receptor beta chains from one sample sequenced in a study of T cell responses to AZD1222 COVID-19 vaccine (dated by TCRdb to about 2021). The library was made by the immunoSEQ multiplex PCR assay. The immuneACCESS repertoire file appears here via TCRdb, limited to in-frame rearrangements. These files lack a portion of the clones; in checked studies, under half of the deficit traces to unresolved V genes, and the cause of the others is not known. This sample has over 150,000 clones in its table, and about nine tenths of those were observed once. The ten largest clones add up to 2.6% of the sample. The time point label of this sample denotes: baseline before first vaccination. The sample in question was peripheral blood, obtained on day 0 of AZD1222 vaccination. The receptor source for this set is an adult in good health.

The rearrangement joins TRBV28 to TRBJ1-5; TRBD1 might be the D (5 bases). V was clipped by 3 bases and J by 1 base, with 10 bases between them. The length of the CDR3 is 15 residues. Germline CDR1 is MDHEN and CDR2 is SYDVKM. CDR3 sequence (DNA): TGTGCCAGCAGTTTTACGGGGGTGAGCAATCAGCCCCAGCATTTT. Translated: CASSFTGVSNQPQHF.

The rearrangement links TRBV25-1 to TRBJ1-1; D not resolved. The CDR3 is 11 residues long. V lost 6 bases and J 4 bases, leaving 6 bases between the germline ends. Germline-derived CDR1 and CDR2 are MGHDK and SYGVNS. The chain's CDR3 is CASSQSTEAFF. In DNA, the CDR3 is TGTGCCAGCAGCCAGTCCACTGAAGCTTTCTTT. The full variable domain, rest sourced from reference TRBV25-1 and TRBJ1-1, is EADIYQTPRYLVIGTGKKITLECSQTMGHDKMYWYQQDPGMELHLIHYSYGVNSTEKGDLSSESTVSRIRTEHFPLTLESARPSHTSQYLCASSQSTEAFFGQGTRLTVV.

This clone has only one observation. This rearrangement joins TRBV9 to TRBJ1-3; a possible D gene is TRBD1 (5 bases). Between the trimmed V and J ends, which lost 4 bases and 0 bases, there was a span of 8 bases. This CDR3 has 14 amino acids. Germline V gene data show CDR1 as SGDLS and CDR2 as YYNGEE. CDR3 sequence reads: CASSQQASGNTIYF. In DNA form, the CDR3 reads TGTGCCAGCAGCCAACAGGCCTCTGGAAACACCATATATTTT. Using reference TRBV9 and TRBJ1-3 for the parts outside the CDR3, the full variable domain is DSGVTQTPKHLITATGQRVTLRCSPRSGDLSVYWYQQSLDQGLQFLIQYYNGEERAKGNILERFSAQQFPDLHSELNLSSLELGDSALYFCASSQQASGNTIYFGEGSWLTVV.

V is TRBV5-1 and J is TRBJ1-3; D is ambiguous. The CDR3 consists of 16 residues. Trimming shortened V by 3 bases and J by 4 bases, and 17 bases separated the two germline ends. Germline lookup yields CDR1 SGHRS and CDR2 YFSETQ. CDR3 sequence: CASSSLRTGIGNTIYF. CDR3 nucleotide sequence: TGCGCCAGCAGCTCCCTTCGGACGGGAATCGGAAACACCATATATTTT.